These 32 T cell receptor beta chains share one sample of origin, sequenced in a study of blood T cell repertoires in COVID-19. Only in-frame clones appear in the TCRdb table, and some are missing; sequencing was by immunoSEQ multiplex PCR. The sample shows a few hundred thousand clones, roughly 90% of them seen only once. Material: PBMCs or T cells enriched from blood (not recorded which). Receptor source: a woman under 40 who had recovered from COVID-19.

The chain uses TRBV30 and TRBJ1-1, with D unclear. Germline V gene lookup returns CDR1 GTSNPN and CDR2 SVGIG (reference sequence). Trimming removed 0 bases from V and 12 bases from J, with 14 bases in between. This CDR3 region has 12 residues. The CDR3 DNA sequence: TGTGCCTGGAGTGTCCCTAACGGGGAAACTTTCTTT. This codes for CAWSVPNGETFF.

This chain joins TRBV15 and TRBJ1-5, with a tentative D call TRBD1 (6 bases). V lost 3 bases, J lost 5 bases, and 11 bases lay in between. The CDR3 is 14 amino acids. Germline V gives CDR1 LNHNV, CDR2 YYDKDF (reference sequence). The CDR3 loop reads CATSSGQQYQPQHF. CDR3 DNA: TGTGCCACCAGCAGCGGACAGCAATATCAGCCCCAGCATTTT.

The gene calls are TRBV7-8 and TRBJ2-7, with 8 bases lining up with TRBD1. This CDR3 is built from 15 residues. The germline V gene has CDR1 SGHVS and CDR2 FQNEAQ. The V and J ends lost 4 bases and 2 bases, in that order; junction bases with no gene match: 7. CDR3 bases: TGTGCCAGCAGCTCCGGGGTCAGGGGGCCCTACGAGCAGTACTTC. Translating gives CASSSGVRGPYEQYF.

This clone has only one observation. The chain combines TRBV7-9 with TRBJ1-3; D ambiguous. V gave up 0 bases and J gave up 0 bases, with 6 bases separating them. The CDR3 totals 15 residues. Germline loops: CDR1 SEHNR, CDR2 FQNEAQ (reference sequence). CDR3: CASSLADFSGNTIYF. The CDR3 coding sequence is TGTGCCAGCAGCTTAGCGGACTTCTCTGGAAACACCATATATTTT.

The chain links TRBV4-1 to TRBJ2-3, with D hard to call. This CDR3 is built from 15 residues. From germline, CDR1 is MGHRA and CDR2 YSYEKL. The ends were cut back, 0 bases at V and 0 bases at J, with 7 bases in the middle. This CDR3 reads CASSQDSSSTDTQYF. Written as DNA, the CDR3 is TGCGCCAGCAGCCAAGACTCTTCTAGCACAGATACGCAGTATTTT.

The sample holds one count of this clone. The rearrangement joins TRBV27 to TRBJ1-1; D perhaps matches TRBD1 (6 bases). Germline V lookup: CDR1 MNHEY, CDR2 SMNVEV (reference sequence). Trimming removed 2 bases at V and 0 bases at J, with 10 bases between. This CDR3 has 15 amino acids. The CDR3 DNA sequence: TGTGCCAGCAGTTTAGACAGGCGATTGAACACTGAAGCTTTCTTT. It codes for CASSLDRRLNTEAFF.

The count of this clone is one. This sequence joins TRBV11-1 and TRBJ2-3, with 10 bases that match TRBD2. V shed 5 bases, J shed 4 bases, and the junction held 6 bases outside the gene matches. This CDR3 contains 15 residues. The germline gives CDR1 SGHAT, CDR2 FQDESV (reference sequence). The CDR3 protein is CASSPQREGADTQYF. In DNA, the CDR3 is TGTGCCAGCAGCCCCCAGCGGGAGGGTGCAGATACGCAGTATTTT.

The chain uses TRBV6-1 and TRBJ1-3, with D hard to call. Per the germline V gene, CDR1 is MNHNS and CDR2 is SASEGT. V shed 3 bases and J shed 9 bases, with 6 bases lying between them. The CDR3 covers 11 residues. CDR3 nucleotides: TGTGCCAGCAGTGATGGCGGCACCATATATTTT. It codes for CASSDGGTIYF.

The rearrangement joins TRBV10-1 to TRBJ1-5; D is unclear. CDR3 length equals 16 residues. Per the germline V gene, CDR1 is WNHNN and CDR2 is SYGVQD (reference sequence). V was cut by 4 bases and J by 4 bases, with 17 bases left in between. The CDR3 loop reads CASSGWRDPENQPQHF. The CDR3 bases are TGCGCCAGCAGTGGGTGGCGGGATCCGGAGAATCAGCCCCAGCATTTT.

The rearrangement links TRBV18 to TRBJ2-7, with 9 bases that match TRBD1. The CDR3 sequence is 15 residues long. V shed 4 bases and J 3 bases; nucleotides not matched to a gene: 7. Germline CDR1 is KGHSH and CDR2 is LQKENI. This CDR3 is CASSRSGQGLYEQYF. The CDR3 DNA follows: TGTGCCAGCTCACGCTCGGGACAGGGCCTCTACGAGCAGTACTTC.

The chain links TRBV6-1 to TRBJ1-1; 9 nucleotides align to TRBD1. Germline V CDR1 and CDR2: MNHNS, SASEGT. Unmatched junction bases numbered 4, after V lost 1 base and J lost 4 bases. The CDR3 runs 15 residues. CDR3 amino acids: CASSEGTGAVTEAFF. The CDR3 coding sequence is TGTGCCAGCAGTGAAGGGACAGGGGCGGTCACTGAAGCTTTCTTT.

V and J are TRBV12-3 or TRBV12-4 and TRBJ2-1; D perhaps matches TRBD1 (6 bases). V lost 1 base to trimming and J lost 15 bases, with 16 bases between them. CDR3 length: 13 residues. CDR3 amino acids: CASSLDDGTRGFF. The CDR3 coding sequence is TGTGCCAGCAGTTTAGACGACGGGACACGGGGGTTCTTC.

The V and J genes are TRBV10-1 and TRBJ2-1; D not resolved. V lost 4 bases to trimming and J lost 10 bases, with 5 bases between them. Germline V gives CDR1 WNHNN, CDR2 SYGVQD (reference sequence). The CDR3 sequence is 10 residues long. The CDR3 is CASSGQEQFF. The CDR3 DNA reads as TGCGCCAGCAGTGGCCAGGAGCAGTTCTTC.

This sequence joins TRBV28 and TRBJ2-1, with 9 nucleotides matching TRBD1. Germline CDR1 MDHEN, CDR2 SYDVKM. The CDR3 consists of 14 residues. Unmatched junction bases numbered 7, after V lost 8 bases and J lost 5 bases. This CDR3 is CASRDREGHNEQFF. The CDR3 DNA follows: TGTGCCAGCCGGGACAGGGAGGGACACAATGAGCAGTTCTTC.

The chain couples TRBV19 to TRBJ1-5, with 8 positions matching TRBD1. The CDR3 runs to 14 residues. Trimming removed 4 bases from V and 3 bases from J; junction bases left unmatched: 2. From germline, CDR1 is LNHDA and CDR2 SQIVND (reference sequence). In DNA form, the CDR3 reads TGTGCCAGTAGTACGGGACAGGTCAATCAGCCCCAGCATTTT. Translating gives CASSTGQVNQPQHF.

V is TRBV7-2 and J is TRBJ1-2; tentative D call: TRBD1 (5 bases). V was shortened by 4 bases and J by 4 bases, with 16 bases between the two germline ends. Germline values: CDR1 SGHTA, CDR2 FQGNSA. This CDR3 region has 15 residues. The CDR3 region has the DNA TGTGCCAGCAGCTCACCCCAGGGTGCTCTCTATGGCTACACCTTC. Amino acid sequence: CASSSPQGALYGYTF. The variable domain in full, with the rest retrieved from reference TRBV7-2 and TRBJ1-2, is GAGVSQSPSNKVTEKGKDVELRCDPISGHTALYWYRQSLGQGLEFLIYFQGNSAPDKSGLPSDRFSAERTGGSVSTLTIQRTQQEDSAVYLCASSSPQGALYGYTFGSGTRLTVV.

The chain joins TRBV7-2 to TRBJ2-3, with D possibly TRBD2 on 5 matching bases. Deletions cut 7 bases from V and 3 bases from J, with 8 bases between. CDR1 and CDR2 (germline): SGHTA, FQGNSA. This CDR3 has 12 amino acids. The CDR3 sequence is CASTPGTDTQYF. CDR3 DNA: TGTGCCAGCACCCCGGGAACAGATACGCAGTATTTT.

The rearrangement uses TRBV30 and TRBJ1-4, with a tentative D call TRBD1 (5 bases). Trimming shortened V by 2 bases and J by 5 bases, and 12 bases separated the two germline ends. The germline V gene has CDR1 GTSNPN and CDR2 SVGIG (reference sequence). The CDR3 consists of 14 residues. The CDR3 loop is CAWSMTEFNEKLFF. The CDR3 bases are TGTGCCTGGAGTATGACAGAATTCAATGAAAAACTGTTTTTT.

This clone was detected once. J is TRBJ2-1 and V is TRBV19; 7 bases map to TRBD2. V lost 3 bases, J lost 9 bases, and 8 bases stayed unmatched. This CDR3 contains 14 residues. Germline V gene lookup returns CDR1 LNHDA and CDR2 SQIVND (reference sequence). The CDR3 DNA sequence: TGTGCCAGTAGTATTGGACTAGTCTTTCCTGAGCAGTTCTTC. This gives the protein CASSIGLVFPEQFF.

The chain has TRBV4-3 and TRBJ1-4; 8 positions match TRBD1. The CDR3 is made up of 15 amino acids. Germline V lookup: CDR1 LGHNA, CDR2 YSLEER. With 3 bases clipped from V and 3 bases from J, the junction kept 3 bases outside the gene matches. The CDR3 loop reads CASSQSDRANEKLFF. CDR3 nucleotides: TGCGCCAGCAGCCAGTCGGACAGGGCTAATGAAAAACTGTTTTTT.

This chain uses TRBV7-2 with TRBJ2-7; a possible D gene is TRBD2 (5 bases). CDR3 size: 16 residues. Trimming cost V 4 bases and J 5 bases, with 21 bases left between them. Germline V lookup: CDR1 SGHTA, CDR2 FQGNSA. DNA for the CDR3: TGTGCCAGCAGCTCCCACGGGATGGGCACGGGGAACGAGCAGTACTTC. Translation: CASSSHGMGTGNEQYF.

V gene TRBV28 combines with J gene TRBJ1-1; unclear D gene. The germline V gene encodes CDR1 MDHEN and CDR2 SYDVKM. The CDR3 loop spans 13 amino acids. Trimming left V 5 bases short and J 3 bases short, with 10 bases between. This chain's CDR3 is CASSPGGHTEAFF. CDR3 in DNA: TGTGCCAGCAGTCCCGGTGGTCACACTGAAGCTTTCTTT.

J is TRBJ1-2 and V is TRBV6-6; 7 nucleotides align to TRBD1. J gave up 3 bases and V 8 bases, and 15 bases lay outside the gene matches. The CDR3 length is 16 residues. CDR1 MNHNY and CDR2 SVGAGI come from the germline V gene (reference sequence). This CDR3 is CASRTTIGGMDYGYTF. In DNA, the CDR3 is TGTGCCAGCCGCACTACAATAGGGGGCATGGACTATGGCTACACCTTC.

V and J are TRBV19 and TRBJ1-6; D might be TRBD1 (5 bases). This CDR3 has 15 amino acids. In germline, CDR1 is LNHDA, CDR2 SQIVND (reference sequence). V was pared by 7 bases and J by 0 bases, with 10 bases between. The CDR3 protein is CASKEGSSYNSPLHF. The DNA for the CDR3 is TGTGCCAGTAAGGAGGGGAGCTCCTATAATTCACCCCTCCACTTT.

The chain joins TRBV7-9 to TRBJ1-2; 8 nucleotides match TRBD1. Losses at the gene ends were 6 bases for V and 5 bases for J; bases not matched to a gene: 14. Per the germline V gene, CDR1 is SEHNR and CDR2 is FQNEAQ (reference sequence). This CDR3 has 16 residues. The CDR3, as DNA: TGTGCCAGCAGTGGCCAGAGTTTGGACAGGGATTATGGCTACACCTTC. Translation: CASSGQSLDRDYGYTF.

The chain links TRBV5-1 to TRBJ1-4, with D possibly being TRBD1 (6 bases). The CDR3 is 15 residues long. Trimming cost V 1 base and J 8 bases, with 15 bases left between them. Per the germline V gene, CDR1 is SGHRS and CDR2 is YFSETQ. CDR3 in DNA: TGCGCCAGCAGCTTGACAGGGCGGTGGAAAGAAAAACTGTTTTTT. It encodes CASSLTGRWKEKLFF. Looking up the rest from reference TRBV5-1 and TRBJ1-4 gives the full variable domain: KAGVTQTPRYLIKTRGQQVTLSCSPISGHRSVSWYQQTPGQGLQFLFEYFSETQRNKGNFPGRFSGRQFSNSRSEMNVSTLELGDSALYLCASSLTGRWKEKLFFGSGTQLSVL.

This chain joins TRBV6-4 and TRBJ2-2; TRBD1 aligns across 10 bases. CDR3 size: 14 residues. Germline loops: CDR1 MRHNA, CDR2 SNTAGT. The junction had 5 bases not matched to a gene; V was cut back by 6 bases and J by 7 bases. The CDR3 protein is CASRRQGASGELFF. The CDR3 coding sequence is TGTGCCAGCAGGAGACAGGGGGCTAGCGGGGAGCTGTTTTTT.

This chain joins TRBV4-1 and TRBJ2-1; TRBD2 is a possible D gene (5 bases). CDR1 and CDR2 (germline): MGHRA, YSYEKL. The CDR3 is 16 residues long. V was shortened by 0 bases and J by 4 bases, with 13 bases between the two germline ends. CDR3 bases: TGCGCCAGCAGCCAAGAGGAACCAGCGGAATACAATGAGCAGTTCTTC. Amino acids: CASSQEEPAEYNEQFF.

This chain joins TRBV7-2 and TRBJ1-6; 11 bases are a match to TRBD1. The CDR3 spans 17 residues. CDR1 and CDR2 (germline): SGHTA, FQGNSA. V lost 0 bases to trimming and J lost 9 bases; unmatched junction nucleotides: 7. The CDR3 DNA reads TGTGCCAGCAGCTTAGCTTTACCCGGGACAGGGGGTTCACCCCTCCACTTT. Its protein is CASSLALPGTGGSPLHF.

The rearrangement joins TRBV19 to TRBJ1-1; tentatively, D is TRBD1 (6 bases). The CDR3 contains 14 residues. Germline V gives CDR1 LNHDA, CDR2 SQIVND (reference sequence). Trimming cost V 3 bases and J 1 base, with 9 bases left between them. CDR3 residues: CASSMTGSNTEAFF. The CDR3 DNA reads TGTGCCAGTAGTATGACAGGATCGAACACTGAAGCTTTCTTT.

V and J are TRBV11-3 and TRBJ2-7; 10 bases fit TRBD1. This CDR3 is built from 14 residues. CDR1 is SGHNT, CDR2 YENEEA, per germline. With V trimmed by 6 bases and J by 0 bases, 2 bases remained unmatched. The CDR3 DNA is TGTGCCAGCAGGGGACAGGGGATCTCCTACGAGCAGTACTTC. Residues: CASRGQGISYEQYF.

V usage is TRBV18 and J usage is TRBJ2-7, with TRBD2 matching over 10 bases. Germline assignment: CDR1 KGHSH and CDR2 LQKENI. J was trimmed by 3 bases and V by 6 bases; bases with no gene match: 8. The CDR3 contains 15 residues. CDR3 loop: CASSLSGGTNYEQYF. Written as DNA, the CDR3 is TGTGCCAGCTCGCTTAGCGGGGGGACGAACTACGAGCAGTACTTC.